This T cell receptor beta chain was captured by sequencing in a study of spatial heterogeneity in lung cancer. Study-wide context: A module score for T cells, taken from matched bulk RNA-seq, correlated strongly with TCR transcript counts in tumor regions.

Time point noted: sample taken at primary tumor resection. Samples were donated by 72 untreated early-stage non-small cell lung cancer patients. TCRdb independently ran MiXCR on the 5' RACE reads; one entry per CDR3 protein. The repertoire includes around 9,000 distinct CDR3 sequences, about 6.7% of them detected once, and 29% sits in the top ten. This clonotype was seen many times. What it recognizes is unknown. Notes on the study in general: Tumor mutation counts were tracked by expanded intratumoral alpha and beta TCR counts.

The TCR was taken from a male donor with early-stage non-small cell lung cancer. Sequenced material: lung tumor tissue, taken at surgery.

The CDR3 reads CASSLVPRGRSTEAFF. The CDR3 nucleotides are TGTGCCAGCAGCTTAGTGCCCAGGGGGCGGTCCACTGAAGCTTTCTTT. This chain links TRBV7-2 with TRBJ1-1; 8 bases match TRBD1. CDR3 size: 16 residues. CDR1 is SGHTA, CDR2 FQGNSA, per germline. V lost 1 base, J lost 4 bases, and 8 bases stayed unmatched.